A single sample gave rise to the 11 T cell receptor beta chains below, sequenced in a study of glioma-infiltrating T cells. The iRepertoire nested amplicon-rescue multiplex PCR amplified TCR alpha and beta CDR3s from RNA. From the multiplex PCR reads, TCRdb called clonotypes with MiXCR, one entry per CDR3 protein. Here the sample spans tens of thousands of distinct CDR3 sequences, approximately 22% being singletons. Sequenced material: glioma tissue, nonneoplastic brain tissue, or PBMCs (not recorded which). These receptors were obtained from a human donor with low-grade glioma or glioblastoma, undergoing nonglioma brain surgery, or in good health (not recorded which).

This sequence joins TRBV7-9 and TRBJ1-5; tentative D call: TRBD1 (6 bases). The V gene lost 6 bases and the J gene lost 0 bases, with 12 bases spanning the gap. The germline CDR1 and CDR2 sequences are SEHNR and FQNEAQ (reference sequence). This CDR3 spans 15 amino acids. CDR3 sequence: CASSTGQFSNQPQHF. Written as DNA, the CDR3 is TGTGCCAGCAGTACCGGACAGTTTAGCAATCAGCCCCAGCATTTT.

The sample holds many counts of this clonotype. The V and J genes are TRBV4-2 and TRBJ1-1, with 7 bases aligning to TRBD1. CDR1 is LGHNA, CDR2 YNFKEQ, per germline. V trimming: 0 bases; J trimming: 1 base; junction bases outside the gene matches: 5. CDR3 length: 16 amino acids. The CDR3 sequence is CASSQDERQGNTEAFF. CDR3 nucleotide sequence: TGTGCCAGCAGCCAAGATGAGAGACAGGGGAACACTGAAGCTTTCTTT.

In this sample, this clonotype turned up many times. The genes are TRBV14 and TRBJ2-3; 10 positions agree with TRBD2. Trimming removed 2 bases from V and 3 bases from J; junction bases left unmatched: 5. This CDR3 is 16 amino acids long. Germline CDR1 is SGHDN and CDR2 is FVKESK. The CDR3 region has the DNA TGTGCCAGCAGCCAACTACTAGCGGGAAGTACAGATACGCAGTATTTT. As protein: CASSQLLAGSTDTQYF.

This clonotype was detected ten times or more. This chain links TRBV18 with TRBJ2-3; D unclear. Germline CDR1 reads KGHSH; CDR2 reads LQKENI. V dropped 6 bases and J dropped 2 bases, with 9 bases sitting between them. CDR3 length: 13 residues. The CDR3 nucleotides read TGTGCCAGCTCGGACGGCGCCACAGATACGCAGTATTTT. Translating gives CASSDGATDTQYF.

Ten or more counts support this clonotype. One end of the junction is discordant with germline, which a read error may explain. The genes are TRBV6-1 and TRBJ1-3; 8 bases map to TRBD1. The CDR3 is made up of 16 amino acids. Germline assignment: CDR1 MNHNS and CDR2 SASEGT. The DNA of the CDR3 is TGTACCAGCAGTATCCCGGACAGGGCCTCTGGAAACACCATATATTTT. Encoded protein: CTSSIPDRASGNTIYF.

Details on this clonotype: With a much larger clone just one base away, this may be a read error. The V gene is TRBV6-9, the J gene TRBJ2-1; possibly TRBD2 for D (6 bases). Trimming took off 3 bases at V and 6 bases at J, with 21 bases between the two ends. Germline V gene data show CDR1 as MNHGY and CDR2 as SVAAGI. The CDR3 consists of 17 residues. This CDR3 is CASSYLPGTLLSNEQFF. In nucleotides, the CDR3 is TGTGCCAGCAGTTACCTTCCCGGGACTCTTCTCTCCAATGAGCAGTTCTTC.

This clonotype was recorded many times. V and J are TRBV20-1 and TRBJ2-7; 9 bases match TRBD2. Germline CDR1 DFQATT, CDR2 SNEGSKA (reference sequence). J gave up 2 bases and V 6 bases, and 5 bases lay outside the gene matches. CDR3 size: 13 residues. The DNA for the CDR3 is TGCAGTGCAGATAAGCGGGAGGCCTACGAGCAGTACTTC. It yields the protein CSADKREAYEQYF.

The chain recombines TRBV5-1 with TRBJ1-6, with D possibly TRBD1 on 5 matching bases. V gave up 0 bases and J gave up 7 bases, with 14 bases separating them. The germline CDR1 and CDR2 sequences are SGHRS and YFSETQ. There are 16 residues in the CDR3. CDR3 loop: CASSLDGAGGNSPLHF. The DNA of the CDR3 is TGCGCCAGCAGCTTGGATGGGGCGGGGGGAAATTCACCCCTCCACTTT.

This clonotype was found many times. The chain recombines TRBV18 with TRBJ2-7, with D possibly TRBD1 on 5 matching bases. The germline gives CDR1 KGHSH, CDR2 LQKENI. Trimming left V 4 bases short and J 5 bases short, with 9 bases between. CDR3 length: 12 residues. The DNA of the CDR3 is TGTGCCAGCTCACTAGTCAGGGACGAGCAGTACTTC. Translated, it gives CASSLVRDEQYF. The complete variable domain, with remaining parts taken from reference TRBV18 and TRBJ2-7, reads NAGVMQNPRHLVRRRGQEARLRCSPMKGHSHVYWYRQLPEEGLKFMVYLQKENIIDESGMPKERFSAEFPKEGPSILRIQQVVRGDSAAYFCASSLVRDEQYFGPGTRLTVT.

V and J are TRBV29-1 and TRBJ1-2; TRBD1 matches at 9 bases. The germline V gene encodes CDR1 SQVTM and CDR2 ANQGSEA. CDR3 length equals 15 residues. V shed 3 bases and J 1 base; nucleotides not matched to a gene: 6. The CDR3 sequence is CSVDPRTGVNYGYTF. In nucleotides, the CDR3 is TGCAGCGTTGATCCGAGGACAGGGGTTAACTATGGCTACACCTTC. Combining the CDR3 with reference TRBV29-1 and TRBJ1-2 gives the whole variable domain SAVISQKPSRDICQRGTSLTIQCQVDSQVTMMFWYRQQPGQSLTLIATANQGSEATYESGFVIDKFPISRPNLTFSTLTVSNMSPEDSSIYLCSVDPRTGVNYGYTFGSGTRLTVV.

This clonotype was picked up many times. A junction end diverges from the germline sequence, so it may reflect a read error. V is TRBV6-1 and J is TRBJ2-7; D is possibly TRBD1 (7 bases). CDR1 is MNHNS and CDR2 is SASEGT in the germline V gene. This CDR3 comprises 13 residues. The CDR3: CTSAGQSSYEQYF. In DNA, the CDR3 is TGCACCTCGGCGGGACAGAGCTCCTACGAGCAGTACTTC.